This record covers a single T cell receptor beta chain. The data are from a study of blood T cell repertoires in COVID-19. Using immunoSEQ multiplex PCR, the repertoire was profiled, and TCRdb retains in-frame clones only, with some absent. There are roughly 180,000 clones in the sample; over 70% occur only once, and 5.6% lies in the top ten. Sequenced sample: PBMCs or T cells enriched from blood (not recorded which). This TCR derives from a woman aged 40 to 50 with acute COVID-19.

CDR3 amino acids: CASSFLAGGRFAELFF. The CDR3, as DNA: TGTGCCAGCAGTTTTCTAGCGGGAGGGCGGTTTGCGGAGCTGTTTTTT. The rearrangement uses TRBV28 and TRBJ2-2, with 12 bases lining up with TRBD2. V gave up 3 bases and J gave up 10 bases; unmatched junction bases: 9. The CDR3 contains 16 residues. The germline V gene has CDR1 MDHEN and CDR2 SYDVKM.